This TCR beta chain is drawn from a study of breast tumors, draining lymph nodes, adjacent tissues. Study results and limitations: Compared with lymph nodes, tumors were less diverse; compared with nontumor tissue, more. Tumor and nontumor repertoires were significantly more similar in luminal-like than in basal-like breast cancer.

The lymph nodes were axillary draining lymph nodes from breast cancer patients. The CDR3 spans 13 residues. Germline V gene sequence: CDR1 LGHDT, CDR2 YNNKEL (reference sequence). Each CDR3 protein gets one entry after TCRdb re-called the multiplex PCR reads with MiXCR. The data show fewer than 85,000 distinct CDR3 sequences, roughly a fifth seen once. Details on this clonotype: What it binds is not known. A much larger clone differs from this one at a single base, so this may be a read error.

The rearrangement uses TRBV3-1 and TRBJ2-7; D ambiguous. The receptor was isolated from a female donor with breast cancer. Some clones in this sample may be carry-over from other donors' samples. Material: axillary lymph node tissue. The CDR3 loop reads CASSQGTKYERYF. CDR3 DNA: TGTGCCAGCAGCCAAGGGACGAAATACGAGCGGTACTTC.